The present T cell receptor (beta chain) was sequenced within a study of T-cell memory formation after mild COVID-19. Germline CDR1 and CDR2: SGHNT and YYREEE (reference sequence). The germline V and J ends were trimmed by 0 bases and 5 bases, with 13 bases remaining between them. There are 15 residues in the CDR3. This clonotype was seen only a few times. One entry per CDR3 protein results from TCRdb running MiXCR on the 5' RACE reads. Of around 340,000 distinct CDR3 sequences in the sample, about 13% were seen once. The V and J genes are TRBV5-4 and TRBJ2-3, with D perhaps assigned TRBD1 or TRBD2 (5 bases each). Sequenced: PBMCs or a T cell subset sorted from them (not recorded which). This sequence originates from a man aged 18-30 years who had mild COVID-19 (a few samples of this study predate the infection). Cell type and time point are not known. In nucleotides, the CDR3 is TGTGCCAGCAGCTTGGCGGGACGAAGGGGAGATACGCAGTATTTT. Its translation is CASSLAGRRGDTQYF.